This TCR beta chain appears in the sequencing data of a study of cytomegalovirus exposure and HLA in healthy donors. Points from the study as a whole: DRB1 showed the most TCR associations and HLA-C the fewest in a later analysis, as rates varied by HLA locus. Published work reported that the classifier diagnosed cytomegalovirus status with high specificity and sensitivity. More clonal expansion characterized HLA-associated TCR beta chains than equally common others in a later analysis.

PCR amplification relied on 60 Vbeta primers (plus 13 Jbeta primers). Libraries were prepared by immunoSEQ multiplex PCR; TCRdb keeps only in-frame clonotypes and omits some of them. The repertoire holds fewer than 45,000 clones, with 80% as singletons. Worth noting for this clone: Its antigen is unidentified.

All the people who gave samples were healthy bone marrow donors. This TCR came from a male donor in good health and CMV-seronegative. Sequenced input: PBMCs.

CDR3 protein: CASSLGYVSGGSTDTQYF. For the CDR3, the DNA is TGCGCCAGCAGCTTGGGGTATGTGTCAGGGGGCTCTACAGATACGCAGTATTTT. The chain has TRBV5-1 and TRBJ2-3, with TRBD1 matching over 8 bases. The CDR3 runs 18 residues. V lost 0 bases and J lost 3; bases outside the gene matches: 12. Germline CDR1 is SGHRS and CDR2 is YFSETQ.